Reported below is one TCR beta chain. Its specificity is unknown. Germline CDR1 and CDR2: SGHTA and FQGNSA. V lost 8 bases, J lost 0 bases, and 16 bases stayed unmatched. This CDR3 is built from 18 residues. Expressed TCRB transcripts were sequenced because the entire RNA isolate underwent reverse transcription. Using immunoSEQ multiplex PCR, the repertoire was profiled, and TCRdb retains in-frame clones only, with some absent. The sample lists over 150,000 clones; approximately 8.1% were seen once. The source of the sample is a study of beta chain features in type 1 diabetes. General study results and limits: Researchers cautioned that cDNA sequencing could over-represent cells with high TCR expression.

The TCR originated in a man aged 18 to 35 in good health. The chain employs TRBV7-2 and TRBJ2-4; 7 bases fit TRBD2. Sequenced input: central memory CD4+ T cells from blood. This CDR3 is CASCPRAGLDLAKNIQYF. The CDR3 nucleotides read TGTGCCAGCTGCCCTCGAGCGGGACTTGACTTAGCCAAAAACATTCAGTACTTC.